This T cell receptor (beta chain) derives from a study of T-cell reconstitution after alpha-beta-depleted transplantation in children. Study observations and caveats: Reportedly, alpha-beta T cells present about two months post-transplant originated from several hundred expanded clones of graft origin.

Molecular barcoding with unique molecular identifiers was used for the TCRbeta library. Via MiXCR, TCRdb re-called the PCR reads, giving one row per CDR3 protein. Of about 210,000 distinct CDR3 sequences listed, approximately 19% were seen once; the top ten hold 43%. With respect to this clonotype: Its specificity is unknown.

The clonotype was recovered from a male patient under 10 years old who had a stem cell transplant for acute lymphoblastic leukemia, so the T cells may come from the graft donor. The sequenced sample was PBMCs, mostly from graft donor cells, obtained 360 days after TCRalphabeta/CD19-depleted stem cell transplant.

CDR3 coding DNA: TGTGCCAGCAGTTTTGGCCAACACTTAAACACAGATACGCAGTATTTT. Protein sequence: CASSFGQHLNTDTQYF. The chain joins TRBV27 to TRBJ2-3; D remains unclear. The germline CDR1 and CDR2 sequences are MNHEY and SMNVEV (reference sequence). This CDR3 has 16 residues. V was pared by 3 bases and J by 2 bases, with 15 bases between.